One sample yielded the 17 T cell receptor beta chains listed below, sequenced in a study of cytomegalovirus exposure and HLA in healthy donors. Both 60 Vbeta primers and 13 Jbeta primers went into the PCR. Some clones are missing from TCRdb's copy, which holds only in-frame ones; the method was immunoSEQ multiplex PCR. In the table there are roughly 150,000 clones, approximately 84% of which are singletons. The material sequenced was PBMCs. These receptors came from a woman in her late teens or twenties in good health and CMV-seronegative.

CDR3 sequence (DNA): TGTGCCAGCAGCTACTCGGATCGGACAGGGAACTATGGCTACACCTTC. The encoded protein is CASSYSDRTGNYGYTF. The chain is built from TRBV11-2 and TRBJ1-2; 8 bases map to TRBD1. V gave up 4 bases and J gave up 2 bases; unmatched junction bases: 9. The CDR3 is 16 amino acids. The V gene's germline CDR1 is SGHAT and CDR2 FQNNGV.

The genes are TRBV27 and TRBJ2-4; 8 bases agree with TRBD2. The CDR3 is made up of 18 amino acids. Germline V gives CDR1 MNHEY, CDR2 SMNVEV (reference sequence). The ends lost 5 bases at V and 4 bases at J; junction bases unmatched: 16. CDR3 amino acids: CASSHNLRLAGQKNIQYF. DNA for the CDR3: TGTGCCAGCAGTCACAACCTTCGGCTAGCGGGTCAGAAAAACATTCAGTACTTC.

In its sample, this clone was seen once. The gene calls are TRBV7-9 and TRBJ2-4, with 7 nucleotides matching TRBD1. Germline V gene data show CDR1 as SEHNR and CDR2 as FQNEAQ (reference sequence). This CDR3 contains 18 residues. The V gene end was trimmed by 5 bases and the J gene end by 0 bases; junction bases not matched to a gene: 13. The CDR3 reads CASSPGTVPRIAKNIQYF. CDR3 in DNA: TGTGCCAGCAGCCCGGGGACAGTTCCCCGTATAGCCAAAAACATTCAGTACTTC.

V usage is TRBV5-1 and J usage is TRBJ2-7; 7 bases are a match to TRBD2. The CDR3 extends over 14 amino acids. V lost 4 bases and J lost 1; bases outside the gene matches: 5. CDR1 is SGHRS and CDR2 is YFSETQ in the germline V gene. DNA of the CDR3: TGCGCCAGCAGCCTAGCCGGGAGGTCCTACGAGCAGTACTTC. As protein: CASSLAGRSYEQYF.

The chain is built from TRBV7-3 and TRBJ2-7; tentative D call: TRBD1 (7 bases). Between the trimmed V and J ends, which lost 8 bases and 4 bases, there was a span of 15 bases. Germline CDR1 and CDR2: SGHTA and FQGTGA. This CDR3 region has 13 residues. This chain's CDR3 is CASAQGGGYEQYF. In DNA, the CDR3 is TGTGCCAGCGCTCAGGGGGGCGGTTACGAGCAGTACTTC.

This chain links TRBV13 with TRBJ2-3, with D maybe TRBD2 (6 bases). The CDR3 is made up of 16 amino acids. Trimming cost V 5 bases and J 0 bases, with 15 bases left between them. Germline-derived CDR1 and CDR2 are PRHDT and FYEKMQ (reference sequence). CDR3 bases: TGTGCCAGCAGCCCGGGGACTGGATCTAGCACAGATACGCAGTATTTT. Translation: CASSPGTGSSTDTQYF.

The J gene is TRBJ1-2, the V gene TRBV19, with D possibly TRBD1 on 5 matching bases. Germline CDR1 and CDR2: LNHDA and SQIVND (reference sequence). The CDR3 runs to 14 residues. V lost 3 bases, J lost 6 bases, and 14 bases lay in between. CDR3 residues: CASSIRTIAHGYTF. CDR3 nucleotides: TGTGCCAGTAGTATTAGGACAATAGCCCATGGCTACACCTTC.

The chain uses TRBV11-2 and TRBJ2-3; D is unclear. V lost 1 base and J 5 bases, leaving 7 bases between the germline ends. This CDR3 is 13 amino acids long. Germline V gives CDR1 SGHAT, CDR2 FQNNGV. In DNA, the CDR3 is TGTGCCAGCAGCTTAGCGGTTCTAGATACGCAGTATTTT. This gives the protein CASSLAVLDTQYF.

This chain connects TRBV19 to TRBJ1-2; TRBD1 is a possible D gene (6 bases). The V end was cut by 5 bases, the J end by 4 bases, with 14 bases between. The length of the CDR3 is 14 residues. CDR1 and CDR2 from the germline V gene are LNHDA and SQIVND (reference sequence). The CDR3 protein is CASSPMTGPYGYTF. Here the CDR3 DNA reads TGTGCCAGTAGTCCAATGACAGGACCCTATGGCTACACCTTC.

The J gene is TRBJ1-2, the V gene TRBV2; 8 nucleotides line up with TRBD1. CDR3 size: 13 residues. V dropped 7 bases and J dropped 0; count of bases not matched to a gene: 1. Germline-derived CDR1 and CDR2 are SNHLY and FYNNEI. CDR3 in amino acids: CASKDRANYGYTF. The CDR3 region has the DNA TGTGCCAGCAAGGACAGGGCTAACTATGGCTACACCTTC.

This chain connects TRBV19 to TRBJ1-5, with 7 bases lining up with TRBD1. CDR3 length: 16 residues. J gave up 5 bases and V 6 bases, and 13 bases lay outside the gene matches. CDR1 and CDR2 (germline): LNHDA, SQIVND (reference sequence). CDR3 protein: CASRKTGLRGHQPQHF. The DNA for the CDR3 is TGTGCCAGTAGGAAGACAGGGCTGAGGGGCCATCAGCCCCAGCATTTT.

CDR3 protein: CASSLQLDYGYTF. In DNA, the CDR3 is TGTGCCAGCTCTCTGCAACTGGACTATGGCTACACCTTC. This chain uses TRBV6-1 with TRBJ1-2; D gene ambiguous. CDR3 length: 13 amino acids. V gave up 8 bases and J gave up 3 bases, with 13 bases separating them. CDR1 MNHNS and CDR2 SASEGT come from the germline V gene.

The V and J genes are TRBV7-9 and TRBJ2-1, with 8 bases lining up with TRBD1. The germline CDR1 and CDR2 sequences are SEHNR and FQNEAQ (reference sequence). The length of the CDR3 is 15 residues. Trimming at V came to 3 bases and at J to 1 base, leaving 2 bases not matched to a gene. The CDR3 protein is CASSLTGASYNEQFF. CDR3 bases: TGTGCCAGCAGCTTGACAGGGGCATCCTACAATGAGCAGTTCTTC. Variable domain in full (rest from reference TRBV7-9 and TRBJ2-1): DTGVSQNPRHKITKRGQNVTFRCDPISEHNRLYWYRQTLGQGPEFLTYFQNEAQLEKSRLLSDRFSAERPKGSFSTLEIQRTEQGDSAMYLCASSLTGASYNEQFFGPGTRLTVL.

The chain links TRBV25-1 to TRBJ1-1, with D uncertain. The V gene lost 3 bases and the J gene lost 1 base, with 3 bases spanning the gap. The CDR3 sequence is 12 residues long. The germline gives CDR1 MGHDK, CDR2 SYGVNS. Written as DNA, the CDR3 is TGTGCCAGCAGTGACAGGAACACTGAAGCTTTCTTT. Amino acids: CASSDRNTEAFF. Filled out from reference TRBV25-1 and TRBJ1-1, the complete variable domain reads EADIYQTPRYLVIGTGKKITLECSQTMGHDKMYWYQQDPGMELHLIHYSYGVNSTEKGDLSSESTVSRIRTEHFPLTLESARPSHTSQYLCASSDRNTEAFFGQGTRLTVV.

This sequence joins TRBV6-1 and TRBJ2-3, with D maybe TRBD2 (6 bases). Trimming left V 8 bases short and J 0 bases short, with 9 bases between. Germline CDR1 MNHNS, CDR2 SASEGT. This CDR3 region has 13 residues. The DNA for the CDR3 is TGTGCCAGCCAGGGAGGTAGCACAGATACGCAGTATTTT. Translated: CASQGGSTDTQYF.

This chain links TRBV5-1 with TRBJ1-4, with 10 bases matching TRBD1. Germline-derived CDR1 and CDR2 are SGHRS and YFSETQ. The CDR3 spans 15 residues. V was pared by 3 bases and J by 4 bases, with 3 bases of the junction left unmatched. CDR3 coding DNA: TGCGCCAGCAGCTCGGACAGGGGGTATAATGAAAAACTGTTTTTT. Its protein product is CASSSDRGYNEKLFF. Variable domain in full (rest from reference TRBV5-1 and TRBJ1-4): KAGVTQTPRYLIKTRGQQVTLSCSPISGHRSVSWYQQTPGQGLQFLFEYFSETQRNKGNFPGRFSGRQFSNSRSEMNVSTLELGDSALYLCASSSDRGYNEKLFFGSGTQLSVL.

The gene calls are TRBV6-5 and TRBJ1-5; perhaps TRBD1 as D (5 bases). From germline, CDR1 is MNHEY and CDR2 SVGAGI. This CDR3 has 14 amino acids. V was trimmed by 2 bases and J by 5 bases, leaving 10 bases between them. The CDR3 loop is CASSYRQGDQPQHF. CDR3 DNA sequence: TGTGCCAGCAGTTACCGGCAGGGTGATCAGCCCCAGCATTTT.